This T cell receptor beta chain was recovered during a study of vaccination and CD4 T cells after COVID-19. Cultured CD4+ T-cell DNA underwent Oncomine TCR Beta short-read sequencing. TCRdb re-analysed the PCR reads in MiXCR, keeping a single row per CDR3 protein. The profile covers 14,000 to 15,000 distinct CDR3 sequences, with about 50% appearing a single time and approximately 12% taken by the ten largest. Specified treatment: approximately nine-day PBMC culture with coronavirus spike peptide pools or control peptides (ViraFEST assay). This clonotype was detected only a few times. Its antigen remains unidentified. Trimming took 6 bases from V and 5 from J; bases not matched to a gene: 5. Germline-derived CDR1 and CDR2 are DFQATT and SNEGSKA (reference sequence). The CDR3 consists of 12 residues.

The TCR sequence derives from a human donor who had recovered from COVID-19. This chain connects TRBV20-1 to TRBJ2-7; 9 nucleotides line up with TRBD1. Sequencing was done on a sample of CD4+ T cells from blood, cultured in vitro. CDR3 in amino acids: CSATRDRDEQYF. CDR3 sequence (DNA): TGCAGTGCCACCCGGGACAGGGACGAGCAGTACTTC.